This T cell receptor beta chain was observed in a study of T cell changes during pregnancy in multiple sclerosis (dated by TCRdb to about 2019). Concerning the study at large: In women with multiple sclerosis, the researchers looked at how the T cell repertoire shifted as pregnancy progressed.

Receptors were amplified or captured by the immunoSEQ multiplex PCR assay. TCRdb took this table from immuneACCESS and kept in-frame rearrangements with V and J called. Such tables lack part of the clones; where checked against another copy, unresolved V genes explain under half of the gap, and the rest is unexplained. Recorded for this sample are over 30,000 clones; around 90% of them occurred a single time. The ten biggest clones cover roughly 3.5% of the sample. V is cut back by 1 base and J by 2 bases, with 6 bases in the junction unmatched. Spanning cysteine to phenylalanine, the CDR3 consists of 17 amino acids. Only the CDR3 DNA stays, 51 bases, in frame from base 1. Sequences SGHNT (CDR1) and YENEEA (CDR2) are obtained from the germline V gene. Regarding this clone: Its antigen is still unknown. The record has no base qualities; no much larger clone is one base away.

The sequence derives from a female donor with multiple sclerosis, enrolled in a pregnancy study. The starting material was CD8+ T cells from peripheral blood mononuclear cells, obtained in the third trimester of pregnancy. The sequence joins TRBV11-3 to TRBJ2-1; 9 of the junction bases match TRBD2. CDR3 sequence: CASSLGASGATYNEQFF. The base sequence is TGTGCCAGCAGCTTAGGCGCTAGCGGGGCCACCTACAATGAGCAGTTCTTC.